This TCR beta chain was found in a study of T cell repertoires in cytomegalovirus infection. The germline CDR1 and CDR2 sequences are SGHVT and SQSDAQ. Trimming stripped 5 bases from V and 2 bases from J, with 12 bases between. This CDR3 has 14 amino acids. This clonotype was seen a few times. The target antigen is unknown. Study results and limitations: In two of eight donors, the top clonotype was HLA-C-restricted CMV-specific.

TCRdb redid the calling of the reads with MiXCR, one entry per CDR3 protein. The table has around 900,000 distinct CDR3 sequences, 30% to 40% seen once. The starting material was cultured CD8+ T cells from PBMCs, obtained from culture after CMV antigen stimulation. The sequence came from a human donor in good health (CMV status not recorded). Some clones in this sample may be carry-over from other donors' samples. The V and J genes are TRBV7-4 and TRBJ2-5; D is unresolved. DNA for the CDR3: TGTGCCAGCAGCGGCAGGTTACCTCAAGAGACCCAGTACTTC. Translated: CASSGRLPQETQYF.